The text below deals with one T cell receptor (beta chain). This entry comes from a study of PD-1 blockade in mismatch repair-deficient tumors. CDR3 length equals 16 residues. Germline V gives CDR1 SGHAT, CDR2 FQNNGV. V was shortened by 4 bases and J by 6 bases, with 21 bases between the two germline ends. Measured with immunoSEQ multiplex PCR; TCRdb has only the in-frame clones, and not every one. The data show roughly 120,000 clones, about three quarters seen once. V usage is TRBV11-2 and J usage is TRBJ1-2, with D perhaps TRBD1 (6 bases). The origin of this receptor is an adult with mismatch repair-deficient cancer. The sequencing here drew on peripheral blood, taken approximately 60 weeks after starting pembrolizumab. The CDR3 reads CASSYPARGQLDGYTF. The CDR3 coding sequence is TGTGCCAGCAGCTACCCCGCCCGGGGACAATTAGATGGCTACACCTTC.